The 28 T cell receptor beta chains listed next were all sequenced from one sample in a study of Graves' ophthalmopathy and Graves' hyperthyroidism. RNA transcripts were the source from which TCR beta CDR3 regions were amplified. Scientists carried out first-round RT-PCR using HTBI primers and then a second-round multiplex PCR. TCRdb re-analysed the multiplex PCR reads in MiXCR, keeping a single row per CDR3 protein. The profile covers around 660,000 distinct CDR3 sequences, with about two fifths appearing a single time and more than 2.5% taken by the ten largest. Sample: peripheral blood. These TCRs come from an adult man with Graves' ophthalmopathy.

The chain links TRBV25-1 to TRBJ2-2; D perhaps matches TRBD1 (6 bases). Germline CDR1 MGHDK, CDR2 SYGVNS. V dropped 8 bases and J dropped 2 bases, with 21 bases sitting between them. The CDR3 is 17 amino acids. CDR3 protein: CASARAGDTGNTGELFF. The DNA for the CDR3 is TGTGCCAGCGCTAGGGCAGGGGATACTGGAAACACCGGGGAGCTGTTTTTT.

A few counts support this clonotype. The chain is built from TRBV12-5 and TRBJ2-5; maybe TRBD2 (5 bases). Per germline, CDR1 LGHNT and CDR2 FRNRAP. The length of the CDR3 is 14 residues. V dropped 6 bases and J dropped 5 bases, with 16 bases sitting between them. The DNA of the CDR3 is TGTGCTAGTGGGCATGGCCGGGGTTGGGAGACCCAGTACTTC. Encoded protein: CASGHGRGWETQYF. The entire variable domain, with the rest obtained from reference TRBV12-5 and TRBJ2-5, is as follows: DARVTQTPRHKVTEMGQEVTMRCQPILGHNTVFWYRQTMMQGLELLAYFRNRAPLDDSGMPKDRFSAEMPDATLATLKIQPSEPRDSAVYFCASGHGRGWETQYFGPGTRLLVL.

With regard to this clonotype: Germline and junction disagree at one end, which may indicate a read error. The V and J genes are TRBV10-3 and TRBJ1-1; 7 bases match TRBD1. This CDR3 has 14 residues. CDR1 ENHRY and CDR2 SYGVKD come from the germline V gene. This CDR3 reads CAISESTGHSEAFF. The CDR3 DNA reads TGTGCCATCAGTGAGTCGACAGGGCATTCTGAAGCCTTCTTT.

This clonotype showed up many times. The gene calls are TRBV7-9 and TRBJ1-2; D perhaps matches TRBD1 (6 bases). The CDR3 is 14 residues long. The ends were cut back, 3 bases at V and 6 bases at J, with 14 bases in the middle. Germline CDR1 is SEHNR and CDR2 is FQNEAQ (reference sequence). CDR3 nucleotide sequence: TGTGCCAGCAGCTTGACAGGTGGTGTCGATGGCTACACCTTC. Protein sequence: CASSLTGGVDGYTF.

This chain joins TRBV24-1 and TRBJ1-2; 11 nucleotides line up with TRBD1. Germline V gives CDR1 KGHDR, CDR2 SFDVKD. V dropped 5 bases and J dropped 6; count of bases not matched to a gene: 10. This CDR3 contains 16 residues. The CDR3 nucleotides read TGTGCCACCAGTGCCCTTGGACAGGGGGCTGGCAATGGCTACACCTTC. Amino acids: CATSALGQGAGNGYTF.

This clonotype was seen once. A read error may account for a junction end that differs from germline. The rearrangement joins TRBV6-6 to TRBJ1-4, with 8 bases that match TRBD1. Germline V gives CDR1 MNHNY, CDR2 SVGAGI (reference sequence). There are 17 residues in the CDR3. As DNA, the CDR3 is TGTGCCAGCAGTCGTGGCAGGGGGCCTCGAACTAATGAAAAACTGTCTTTT. Its protein product is CASSRGRGPRTNEKLSF.

As regards this clonotype: Sequence at one end of the junction differs from germline and may be a read error. The chain is built from TRBV10-3 and TRBJ2-6; 12 nucleotides align to TRBD1. Germline-derived CDR1 and CDR2 are ENHRY and SYGVKD. This CDR3 spans 17 amino acids. CDR3 region: CASSEGTGGAGANVLTF. The DNA for the CDR3 is TGTGCCAGCAGTGAAGGGACAGGGGGCGCTGGGGCCAACGTCCTGACTTTC.

As regards this clonotype: Germline and junction disagree at one end, which may indicate a read error. The CDR3 DNA sequence: TGTGCCAGTAGTCCGGGAAGCACCTACGGGCAGTACTTC. This sequence encodes CASSPGSTYGQYF. The rearrangement joins TRBV19 to TRBJ2-7; D perhaps matches TRBD2 (5 bases). CDR3 length: 13 amino acids. Germline V gives CDR1 LNHDA, CDR2 SQIVND (reference sequence).

The chain employs TRBV5-1 and TRBJ1-1, with 9 nucleotides matching TRBD1. With 1 base clipped from V and 1 base from J, the junction kept 8 bases outside the gene matches. Germline CDR1 SGHRS, CDR2 YFSETQ. CDR3 length: 17 amino acids. CDR3 bases: TGCGCCAGCAGCTTGTGGGGACAGGGACCCCGGAACACTGAAGCTTTCTTT. As protein: CASSLWGQGPRNTEAFF.

Regarding this clonotype: A read error may explain this, as a much larger clone is one base away. The chain couples TRBV12-3 or TRBV12-4 to TRBJ2-7; D not certain. This CDR3 is built from 14 residues. In DNA, the CDR3 is TGTGCCTGCAGCCTGAGAGGTGACCTCTACGAGCAGTACTTC. Encoded protein: CACSLRGDLYEQYF.

Turning to this clonotype: Being one base from a much bigger clone, this may be a read error. The chain has TRBV9 and TRBJ2-5, with D maybe TRBD1 (5 bases). The CDR3 contains 16 residues. Per the germline V gene, CDR1 is SGDLS and CDR2 is YYNGEE. V gave up 3 bases and J gave up 4 bases, with 19 bases separating them. The CDR3 DNA reads TGTGCCAGCAGCGAGTGGGGCGAGACCATCCGAGAGACCCAGTACTTC. Encoded protein: CASSEWGETIRETQYF.

At least ten counts were recorded for this clonotype. This sequence joins TRBV6-1 and TRBJ2-5; no firm D call. Germline V gives CDR1 MNHNS, CDR2 SASEGT. Trimming removed 6 bases at V and 7 bases at J, with 15 bases between. The length of the CDR3 is 13 residues. The CDR3 nucleotides are TGTGCCAGCAGGCCCACGGCCCTTTTGACCCAGTACTTC. This codes for CASRPTALLTQYF.

This clonotype came up many times. The chain links TRBV7-9 to TRBJ1-1; TRBD1 aligns across 7 bases. V dropped 5 bases and J dropped 9; count of bases not matched to a gene: 12. The length of the CDR3 is 14 residues. CDR1 and CDR2 from the germline V gene are SEHNR and FQNEAQ (reference sequence). The CDR3 spells CASSRTGGPTQAFF. The CDR3 bases are TGTGCCAGCAGCCGGACAGGAGGACCGACACAAGCTTTCTTT.

This clonotype was seen once. The rearrangement joins TRBV20-1 to TRBJ2-5; D not certain. The CDR3 runs 14 residues. The V end was cut by 0 bases, the J end by 5 bases, with 13 bases between. Germline V gene lookup returns CDR1 DFQATT and CDR2 SNEGSKA (reference sequence). Written as DNA, the CDR3 is TGCAGTGCTAGAGATCTGGGCGGAACGGAGACCCAGTACTTC. Its translation is CSARDLGGTETQYF.

This clonotype was counted many times. J is TRBJ1-4 and V is TRBV12-3 or TRBV12-4; perhaps TRBD1 as D (6 bases). The V and J ends lost 4 bases and 5 bases respectively, with 14 bases between them. The CDR3 is 15 residues long. CDR3: CASSSVQGRNEKLFF. DNA of the CDR3: TGTGCCAGCAGTTCCGTACAGGGACGGAATGAAAAACTGTTTTTT.

This clonotype has a single count. This chain links TRBV7-2 with TRBJ2-7; TRBD1 might be the D (5 bases). The CDR3 length is 14 residues. Per the germline V gene, CDR1 is SGHTA and CDR2 is FQGNSA. V gave up 5 bases and J gave up 3 bases, with 14 bases separating them. The CDR3 DNA reads TGTGCCAGCAGCCCACCCACCGACAGCTACGAGCAGTACTTC. Its translation is CASSPPTDSYEQYF.

This clonotype was seen at least ten times. This chain uses TRBV20-1 with TRBJ1-2, with D possibly being TRBD1 (5 bases). This CDR3 spans 14 amino acids. V dropped 8 bases and J dropped 2 bases, with 18 bases sitting between them. CDR1 is DFQATT, CDR2 SNEGSKA, per germline (reference sequence). The CDR3 nucleotides are TGCAGTACAACTCCCACTGACAGCAACTATGGCTACACCTTC. Protein sequence: CSTTPTDSNYGYTF.

There are many counts of this clonotype. This chain connects TRBV7-2 to TRBJ2-2; no firm D call. The ends were cut back, 7 bases at V and 3 bases at J, with 9 bases in the middle. The CDR3 has 13 amino acids. Germline V gives CDR1 SGHTA, CDR2 FQGNSA. CDR3 residues: CASTTAYTGELFF. The CDR3 DNA follows: TGTGCCAGCACCACAGCGTACACCGGGGAGCTGTTTTTT.

This clonotype was picked up many times. V usage is TRBV6-5 and J usage is TRBJ1-1; D not resolved. From germline, CDR1 is MNHEY and CDR2 SVGAGI. V lost 0 bases and J 5 bases, leaving 7 bases between the germline ends. The CDR3 contains 13 residues. The CDR3 DNA reads as TGTGCCAGCAGTTACTCAGGATCGACTGAAGCTTTCTTT. This translates into CASSYSGSTEAFF.

The chain is built from TRBV12-3 or TRBV12-4 and TRBJ2-2; D remains ambiguous. CDR3 length: 11 residues. The V end was cut by 2 bases, the J end by 10 bases, with 5 bases between. DNA for the CDR3: TGTGCCAGCAGTTTACTGGAGGAGCTGTTTTTT. Its protein product is CASSLLEELFF.

This clonotype was picked up many times. This chain connects TRBV7-9 to TRBJ1-3; D possibly corresponds to TRBD1 (5 bases). Germline CDR1 SEHNR, CDR2 FQNEAQ (reference sequence). The CDR3 has 16 residues. Trimming cost V 2 bases and J 0 bases, with 11 bases left between them. The CDR3 DNA sequence: TGTGCCAGCAGCTTATATAAGACAGACTCTGGAAACACCATATATTTT. As protein: CASSLYKTDSGNTIYF.

A single count supports this clonotype. This may be a read error: a much more frequent sequence differs by one nucleotide. The chain combines TRBV2 with TRBJ1-5; no clear D. The CDR3 consists of 12 residues. Trimming left V 4 bases short and J 7 bases short, with 8 bases between. Germline V CDR1 and CDR2: SNHLY, FYNNEI. DNA for the CDR3: TGTGCCAGCAGTGTAGAGGGACAGCCCCAGCATTTT. Translation: CASSVEGQPQHF. Complete variable domain (other parts from reference TRBV2 and TRBJ1-5): EPEVTQTPSHQVTQMGQEVILRCVPISNHLYFYWYRQILGQKVEFLVSFYNNEISEKSEIFDDQFSVERPDGSNFTLKIRSTKLEDSAMYFCASSVEGQPQHFGDGTRLSIL.

This clonotype was detected a few times. J is TRBJ1-1 and V is TRBV10-3, with D perhaps TRBD1 (5 bases). The CDR3 is 16 residues long. Looked up from germline, CDR1 is ENHRY and CDR2 is SYGVKD. Trimming pared 10 bases from V and 4 bases from J, leaving 25 bases between. As DNA, the CDR3 is TGTGCCAGCAGAACAGGCGACCGTGAATCGATCACTGAAGCTTTCTTT. Amino acid sequence: CASRTGDRESITEAFF.

This clonotype was found many times. The V call is TRBV7-8, the J call TRBJ2-7; 7 bases map to TRBD1. Trimming took 0 bases from V and 3 from J; bases not matched to a gene: 5. CDR1 and CDR2 (germline): SGHVS, FQNEAQ. CDR3 size: 15 residues. This chain's CDR3 is CASSLALTGVYEQYF. The CDR3 DNA sequence: TGTGCCAGCAGCTTAGCGCTTACAGGGGTCTACGAGCAGTACTTC.

Only one count was recorded for this clonotype. The V gene is TRBV7-9, the J gene TRBJ2-2; D tentatively reads TRBD1 or TRBD2 (5 bases each). Germline CDR1 reads SEHNR; CDR2 reads FQNEAQ (reference sequence). The V end was cut by 3 bases, the J end by 13 bases, with 27 bases between. The CDR3 extends over 17 amino acids. CDR3 nucleotides: TGTGCCAGCAGCTTTATGGAGAGGGGAACGATCGGTGTTGGGCTGTTTTTT. It yields the protein CASSFMERGTIGVGLFF.

Concerning this clonotype: A much larger clone sits a single nucleotide away, making a read error possible. V is TRBV20-1 and J is TRBJ1-4; D gene uncertain. The length of the CDR3 is 13 residues. V lost 6 bases to trimming and J lost 4 bases, with 12 bases between them. Germline V gene sequence: CDR1 DFQATT, CDR2 SNEGSKA (reference sequence). CDR3 protein: CSALDGSNEKLFF. The DNA of the CDR3 is TGCAGTGCCCTGGACGGGAGTAATGAAAAACTGTTTTTT.

This rearrangement joins TRBV3-1 to TRBJ1-1; TRBD1 matches 7 bases. The V gene's germline CDR1 is LGHDT and CDR2 YNNKEL (reference sequence). This CDR3 region has 14 residues. Trimming removed 4 bases from V and 6 bases from J; junction bases left unmatched: 8. The CDR3 here is CASSPLARGAEAFF. CDR3 coding DNA: TGTGCCAGCAGCCCCCTGGCCAGGGGGGCTGAAGCTTTCTTT.

With regard to this clonotype: A much larger clonotype is one base distant, so this may be a read error. The V gene is TRBV7-7, the J gene TRBJ1-4, with D unclear. Germline lookup yields CDR1 SSHAT and CDR2 FNYEAQ (reference sequence). This CDR3 has 14 amino acids. CDR3 DNA: TGTGCTAACACCCAAGCGGGGTATAATGAAAAACTGTTTTTT. Protein product: CANTQAGYNEKLFF.